This record looks at one T cell receptor (beta chain) sequence and its context. Graft samples were processed, releasing intraepithelial and lamina propria lymphocytes. The data were obtained in a study of graft-versus-host responses after intestinal transplantation. Study background: Each transplant was multivisceral, liver-intestinal, or isolated intestinal. Recipients uniformly received anti-thymocyte globulin induction, followed by tacrolimus and steroids for about 3 years.

TCRdb's table, derived via immunoSEQ multiplex PCR, lists solely in-frame clones and lacks some. The sample consists of fewer than 9,500 clones, 74% of them appearing once. Germline V gene lookup returns CDR1 ENHRY and CDR2 SYGVKD. V lost 5 bases, J lost 1 base, and 9 bases lay in between. The CDR3 loop spans 14 amino acids. This TCR derives from a human patient who received an intestinal transplant, so some T cells may come from the graft donor. The V call is TRBV10-3, the J call TRBJ1-5; D is undetermined. The sequences come from ileum tissue, collected roughly 490 days after intestinal transplant. The CDR3 sequence: CAISRGASNQPQHF. CDR3 bases: TGTGCCATCAGTCGGGGAGCGAGCAATCAGCCCCAGCATTTT.